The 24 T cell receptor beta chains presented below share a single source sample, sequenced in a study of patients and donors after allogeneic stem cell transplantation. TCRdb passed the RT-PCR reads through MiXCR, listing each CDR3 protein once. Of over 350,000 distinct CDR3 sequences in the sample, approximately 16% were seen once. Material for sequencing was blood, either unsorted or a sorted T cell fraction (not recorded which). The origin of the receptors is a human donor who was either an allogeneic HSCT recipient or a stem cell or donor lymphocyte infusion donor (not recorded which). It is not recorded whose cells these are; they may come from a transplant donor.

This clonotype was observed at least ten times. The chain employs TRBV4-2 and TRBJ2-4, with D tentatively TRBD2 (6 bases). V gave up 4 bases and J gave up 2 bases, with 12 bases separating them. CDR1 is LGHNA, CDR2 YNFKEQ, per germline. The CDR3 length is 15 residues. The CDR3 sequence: CASSLEGGSKNIQYF. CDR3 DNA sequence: TGTGCCAGCAGCCTTGAGGGAGGCTCCAAAAACATTCAGTACTTC.

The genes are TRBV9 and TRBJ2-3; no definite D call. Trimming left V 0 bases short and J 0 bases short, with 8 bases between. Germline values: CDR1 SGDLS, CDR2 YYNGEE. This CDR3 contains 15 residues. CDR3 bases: TGTGCCAGCAGCGTAGAACAGTCTAGCACAGATACGCAGTATTTT. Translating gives CASSVEQSSTDTQYF. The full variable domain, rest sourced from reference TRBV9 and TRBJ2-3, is DSGVTQTPKHLITATGQRVTLRCSPRSGDLSVYWYQQSLDQGLQFLIQYYNGEERAKGNILERFSAQQFPDLHSELNLSSLELGDSALYFCASSVEQSSTDTQYFGPGTRLTVL.

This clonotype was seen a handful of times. The chain's CDR3 is CASSSSPASGPREQYF. CDR3 DNA: TGTGCCAGCAGCTCATCCCCGGCTAGCGGGCCCAGGGAGCAGTACTTC. The chain combines TRBV7-3 with TRBJ2-7, with 8 bases aligning to TRBD2. The CDR3 runs 16 residues. The V gene's germline CDR1 is SGHTA and CDR2 FQGTGA. The V and J ends lost 4 bases and 7 bases, in that order; junction bases with no gene match: 15.

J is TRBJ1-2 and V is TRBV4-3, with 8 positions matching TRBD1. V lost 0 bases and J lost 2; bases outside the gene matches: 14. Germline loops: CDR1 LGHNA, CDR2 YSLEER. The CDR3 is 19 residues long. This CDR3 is CASSQEGRDRGHLNYGYTF. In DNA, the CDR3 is TGCGCCAGCAGCCAAGAAGGTCGAGACAGGGGCCACTTAAACTATGGCTACACCTTC.

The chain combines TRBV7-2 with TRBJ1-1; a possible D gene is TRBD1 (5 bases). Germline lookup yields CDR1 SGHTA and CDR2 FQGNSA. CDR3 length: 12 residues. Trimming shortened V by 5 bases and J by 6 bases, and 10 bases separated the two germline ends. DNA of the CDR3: TGTGCCAGCAGCCTGATGGGACCTGAAGCTTTCTTT. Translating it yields CASSLMGPEAFF. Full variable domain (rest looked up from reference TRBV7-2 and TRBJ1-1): GAGVSQSPSNKVTEKGKDVELRCDPISGHTALYWYRQSLGQGLEFLIYFQGNSAPDKSGLPSDRFSAERTGGSVSTLTIQRTQQEDSAVYLCASSLMGPEAFFGQGTRLTVV.

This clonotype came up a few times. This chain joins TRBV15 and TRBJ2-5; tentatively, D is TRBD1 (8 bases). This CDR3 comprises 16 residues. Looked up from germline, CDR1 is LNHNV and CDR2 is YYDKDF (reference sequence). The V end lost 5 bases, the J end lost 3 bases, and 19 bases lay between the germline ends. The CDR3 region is CATSGGTGGGEETQYF. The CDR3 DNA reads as TGTGCCACCAGCGGGGGAACAGGGGGGGGTGAAGAGACCCAGTACTTC.

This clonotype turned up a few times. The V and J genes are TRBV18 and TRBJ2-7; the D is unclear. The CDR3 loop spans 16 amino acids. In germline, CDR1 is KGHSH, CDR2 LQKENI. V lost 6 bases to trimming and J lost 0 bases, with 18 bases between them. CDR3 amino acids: CASSPLRGQLSYEQYF. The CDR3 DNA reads TGTGCCAGCTCGCCCCTCCGTGGGCAGCTCTCCTACGAGCAGTACTTC. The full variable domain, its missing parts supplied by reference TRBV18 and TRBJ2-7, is NAGVMQNPRHLVRRRGQEARLRCSPMKGHSHVYWYRQLPEEGLKFMVYLQKENIIDESGMPKERFSAEFPKEGPSILRIQQVVRGDSAAYFCASSPLRGQLSYEQYFGPGTRLTVT.

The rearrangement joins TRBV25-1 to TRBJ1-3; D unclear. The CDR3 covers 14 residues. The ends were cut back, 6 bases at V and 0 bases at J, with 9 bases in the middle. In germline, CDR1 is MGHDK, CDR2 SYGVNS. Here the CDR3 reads CASRYGFSGNTIYF. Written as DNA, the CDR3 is TGTGCCAGCAGATACGGGTTCTCTGGAAACACCATATATTTT.

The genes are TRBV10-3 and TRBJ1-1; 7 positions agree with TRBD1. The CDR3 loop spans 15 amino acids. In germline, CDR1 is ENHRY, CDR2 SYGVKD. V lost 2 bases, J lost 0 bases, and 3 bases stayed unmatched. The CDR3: CAISEPGGMNTEAFF. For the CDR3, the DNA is TGTGCCATCAGTGAGCCAGGGGGAATGAACACTGAAGCTTTCTTT.

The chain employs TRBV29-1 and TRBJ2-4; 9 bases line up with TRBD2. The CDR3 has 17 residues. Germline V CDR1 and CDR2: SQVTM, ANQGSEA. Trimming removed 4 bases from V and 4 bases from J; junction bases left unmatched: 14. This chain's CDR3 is CSVGKSPVSGGKNIQYF. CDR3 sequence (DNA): TGCAGCGTTGGTAAATCTCCCGTAAGCGGGGGGAAAAACATTCAGTACTTC.

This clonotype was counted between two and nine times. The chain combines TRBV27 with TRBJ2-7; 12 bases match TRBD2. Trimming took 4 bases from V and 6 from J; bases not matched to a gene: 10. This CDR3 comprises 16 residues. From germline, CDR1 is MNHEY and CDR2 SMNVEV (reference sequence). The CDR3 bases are TGTGCCAGCAGTTCCGCCAGACTAGCGGGAGACTTCGAGCAGTACTTC. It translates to CASSSARLAGDFEQYF.

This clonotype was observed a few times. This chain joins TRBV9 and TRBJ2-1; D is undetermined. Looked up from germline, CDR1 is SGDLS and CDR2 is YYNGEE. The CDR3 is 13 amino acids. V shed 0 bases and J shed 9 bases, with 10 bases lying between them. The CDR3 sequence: CASSVDPSIEQFF. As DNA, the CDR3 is TGTGCCAGCAGCGTAGATCCCTCTATTGAGCAGTTCTTC.

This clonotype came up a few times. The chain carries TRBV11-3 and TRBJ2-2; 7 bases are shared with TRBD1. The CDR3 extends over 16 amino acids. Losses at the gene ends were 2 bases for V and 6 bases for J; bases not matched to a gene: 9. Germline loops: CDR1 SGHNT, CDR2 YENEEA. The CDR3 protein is CASSLWWDSRPGELFF. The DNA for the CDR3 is TGTGCCAGCAGCTTATGGTGGGACAGCCGGCCCGGGGAGCTGTTTTTT.

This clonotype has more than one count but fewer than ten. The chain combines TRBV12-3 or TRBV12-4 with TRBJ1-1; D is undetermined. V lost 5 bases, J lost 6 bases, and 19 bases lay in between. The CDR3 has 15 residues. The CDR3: CASSQRVESKAEAFF. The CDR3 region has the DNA TGTGCCAGCAGTCAACGAGTGGAGTCGAAGGCTGAAGCTTTCTTT.

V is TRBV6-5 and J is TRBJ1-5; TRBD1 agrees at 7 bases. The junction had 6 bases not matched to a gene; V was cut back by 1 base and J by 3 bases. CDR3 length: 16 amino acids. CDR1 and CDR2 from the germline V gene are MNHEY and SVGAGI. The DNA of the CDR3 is TGTGCCAGCAGTTACTTGAGGGGGCCGAACAATCAGCCCCAGCATTTT. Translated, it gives CASSYLRGPNNQPQHF.

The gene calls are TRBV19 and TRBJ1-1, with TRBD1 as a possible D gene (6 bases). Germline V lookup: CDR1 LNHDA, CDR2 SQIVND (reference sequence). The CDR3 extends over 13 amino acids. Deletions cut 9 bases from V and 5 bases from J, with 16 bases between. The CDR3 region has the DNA TGTGCCAGCGACCGCGGGGGCGGGACTGAAGCTTTCTTT. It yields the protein CASDRGGGTEAFF.

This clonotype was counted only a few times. CDR3 amino acids: CASSSGQGASGYTF. The CDR3 nucleotides read TGTGCCAGCAGTTCGGGACAGGGGGCCTCTGGCTACACCTTC. The rearrangement uses TRBV7-2 and TRBJ1-2; TRBD1 matches 12 bases. Germline V gene sequence: CDR1 SGHTA, CDR2 FQGNSA. CDR3 size: 14 residues. Trimming cost V 6 bases and J 7 bases; bases outside gene matches: 6.

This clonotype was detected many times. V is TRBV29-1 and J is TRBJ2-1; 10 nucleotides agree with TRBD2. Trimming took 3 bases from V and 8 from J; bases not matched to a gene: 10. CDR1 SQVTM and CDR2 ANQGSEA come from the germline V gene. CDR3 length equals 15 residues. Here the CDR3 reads CSVEGEGTSVDEQFF. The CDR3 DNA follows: TGCAGCGTTGAGGGTGAGGGGACTAGCGTTGATGAGCAGTTCTTC.

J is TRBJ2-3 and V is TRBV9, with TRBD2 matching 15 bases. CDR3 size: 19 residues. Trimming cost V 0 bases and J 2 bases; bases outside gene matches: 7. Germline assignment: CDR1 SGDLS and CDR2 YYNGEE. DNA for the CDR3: TGTGCCAGCAGCGTAGTAGGGACTAGCGGGAGGAGGCTCACAGATACGCAGTATTTT. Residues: CASSVVGTSGRRLTDTQYF.

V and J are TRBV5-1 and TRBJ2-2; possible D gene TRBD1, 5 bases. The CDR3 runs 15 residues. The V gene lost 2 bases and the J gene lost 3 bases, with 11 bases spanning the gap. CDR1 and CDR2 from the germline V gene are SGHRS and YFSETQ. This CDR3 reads CASSLLDTYTGELFF. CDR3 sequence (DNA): TGCGCCAGCAGCTTACTGGACACGTACACCGGGGAGCTGTTTTTT.

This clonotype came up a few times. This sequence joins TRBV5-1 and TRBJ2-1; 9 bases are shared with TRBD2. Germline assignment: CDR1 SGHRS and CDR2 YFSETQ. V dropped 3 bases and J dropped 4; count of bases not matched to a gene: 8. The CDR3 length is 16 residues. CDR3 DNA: TGCGCCAGCAGCTCTCGCGGACTAGCGCGGTACAATGAGCAGTTCTTC. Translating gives CASSSRGLARYNEQFF.

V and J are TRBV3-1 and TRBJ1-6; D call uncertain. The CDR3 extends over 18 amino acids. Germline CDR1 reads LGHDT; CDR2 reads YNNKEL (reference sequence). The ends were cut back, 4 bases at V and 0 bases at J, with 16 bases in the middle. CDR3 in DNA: TGTGCCAGCAGCCTTCAAGGAGCTTTTAGCTCCTATAATTCACCCCTCCACTTT. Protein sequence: CASSLQGAFSSYNSPLHF.

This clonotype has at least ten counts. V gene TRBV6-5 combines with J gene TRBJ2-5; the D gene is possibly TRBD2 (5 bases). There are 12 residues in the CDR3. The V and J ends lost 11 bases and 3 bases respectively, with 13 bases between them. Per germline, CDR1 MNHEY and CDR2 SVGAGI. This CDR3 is CACSRGKETQYF. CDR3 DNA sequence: TGTGCCTGCTCTCGGGGAAAAGAGACCCAGTACTTC.

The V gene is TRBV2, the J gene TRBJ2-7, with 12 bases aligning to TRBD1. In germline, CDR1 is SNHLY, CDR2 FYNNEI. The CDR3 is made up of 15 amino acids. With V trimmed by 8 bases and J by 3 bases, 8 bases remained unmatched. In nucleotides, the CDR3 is TGTGCCAGCGCTGGGGGGACAGGGGGCGTCTACGAGCAGTACTTC. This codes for CASAGGTGGVYEQYF.